This T cell receptor beta chain was found in a study of T cells after yellow fever vaccination. As for the study in general: Preparing low-cell-number fractions relied on SMART-Seq v4 Ultra Low Input. Regarding the study as a whole: Most clones from primary vaccination were detected again post-booster (96% CD4, 88% CD8). Sorted repertoires could include abundant contaminating clonotypes from bulk cells.

There are 12 residues in the CDR3. The germline V gene has CDR1 LGHNT and CDR2 FRNRAP. Trimming at V came to 6 bases and at J to 5 bases, leaving 4 bases not matched to a gene. The table lists this clonotype with many counts. A 5'RACE template-switching step, the method used to make TCR cDNA, added a universal primer site and UMIs. TCRdb independently ran MiXCR on the 5' RACE reads; one entry per CDR3 protein. The sample includes more than 35,000 distinct CDR3 sequences, under 8% of them seen just once. The rearrangement uses TRBV12-5 and TRBJ2-7; TRBD1 matches 7 bases. This receptor was taken from a man aged 25 to 40 who received the YFV17D yellow fever vaccine. The source material was CD8+ T cells not binding an NS4B(214-222) dextramer, sorted from PBMCs, sampled 45 days after the yellow fever booster vaccination. The CDR3 DNA sequence: TGTGCTAGTGGACCCCAGGGGGACGAGCAGTACTTC. Its protein is CASGPQGDEQYF.